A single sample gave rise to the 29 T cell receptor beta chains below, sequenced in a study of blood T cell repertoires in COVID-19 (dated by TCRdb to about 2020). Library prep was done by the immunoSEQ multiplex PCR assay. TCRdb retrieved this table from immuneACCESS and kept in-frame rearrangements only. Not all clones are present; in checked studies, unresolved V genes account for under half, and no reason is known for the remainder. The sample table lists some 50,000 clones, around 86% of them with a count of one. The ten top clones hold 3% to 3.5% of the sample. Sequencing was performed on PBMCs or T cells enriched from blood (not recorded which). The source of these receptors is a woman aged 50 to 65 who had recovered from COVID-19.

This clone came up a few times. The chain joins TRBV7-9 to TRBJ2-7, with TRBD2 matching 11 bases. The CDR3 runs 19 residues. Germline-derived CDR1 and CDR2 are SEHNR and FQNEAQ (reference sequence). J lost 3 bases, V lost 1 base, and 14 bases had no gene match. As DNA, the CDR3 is TGTGCCAGCAGCTTAGTCGGATCTTCCTCTAGCGGGAGGCTCTACGAGCAGTACTTC. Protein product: CASSLVGSSSSGRLYEQYF.

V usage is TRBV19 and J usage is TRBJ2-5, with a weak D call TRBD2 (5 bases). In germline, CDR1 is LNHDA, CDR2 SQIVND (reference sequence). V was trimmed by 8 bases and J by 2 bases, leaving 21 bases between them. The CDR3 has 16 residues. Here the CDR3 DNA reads TGTGCCAGTTCTCCTATATCAGGACGGGGACAAGAGACCCAGTACTTC. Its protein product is CASSPISGRGQETQYF.

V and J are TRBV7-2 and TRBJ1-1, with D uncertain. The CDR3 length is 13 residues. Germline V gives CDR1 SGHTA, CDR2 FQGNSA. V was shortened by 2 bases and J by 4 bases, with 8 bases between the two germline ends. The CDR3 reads CASSLKRGTEAFF. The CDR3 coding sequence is TGTGCCAGCAGCTTAAAGCGTGGCACTGAAGCTTTCTTT.

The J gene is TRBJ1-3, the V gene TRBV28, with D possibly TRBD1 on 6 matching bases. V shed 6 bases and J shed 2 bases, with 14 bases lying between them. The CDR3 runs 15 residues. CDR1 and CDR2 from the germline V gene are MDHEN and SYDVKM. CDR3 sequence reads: CASRATGTTGNTIYF. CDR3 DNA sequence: TGTGCCAGCAGGGCGACCGGGACAACTGGAAACACCATATATTTT.

The CDR3 region is CASSLDYEQFF. The CDR3 DNA is TGTGCCAGCAGCTTAGACTATGAGCAGTTCTTC. The gene calls are TRBV7-9 and TRBJ2-1, with no clear D. V was clipped by 1 base and J by 8 bases, with 3 bases between them. The CDR3 length is 11 residues. Per the germline V gene, CDR1 is SEHNR and CDR2 is FQNEAQ (reference sequence).

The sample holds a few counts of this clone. CDR3 DNA: TGTGCCAGCAGTTCCCGTTTTTTGGACAGGGCCGGTGGCTACACCTTC. Its translation is CASSSRFLDRAGGYTF. The V call is TRBV28, the J call TRBJ1-2, with TRBD1 matching over 8 bases. Germline values: CDR1 MDHEN, CDR2 SYDVKM. V shed 4 bases, J shed 7 bases, and the junction held 14 bases outside the gene matches. This CDR3 contains 16 residues.

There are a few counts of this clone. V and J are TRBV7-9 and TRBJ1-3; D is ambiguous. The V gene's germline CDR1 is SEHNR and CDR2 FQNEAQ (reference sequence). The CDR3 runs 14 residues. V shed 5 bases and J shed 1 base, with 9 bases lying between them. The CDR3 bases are TGTGCCAGCAGCGACTTAAGGTCTGGAAACACCATATATTTT. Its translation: CASSDLRSGNTIYF.

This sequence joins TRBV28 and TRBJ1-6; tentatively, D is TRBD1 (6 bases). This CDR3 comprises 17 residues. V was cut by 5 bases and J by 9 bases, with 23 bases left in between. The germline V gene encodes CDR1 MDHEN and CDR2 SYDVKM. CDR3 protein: CASSAPRQALSRSPLHF. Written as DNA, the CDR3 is TGTGCCAGCAGTGCCCCCAGACAGGCTCTATCGCGTTCACCCCTCCACTTT.

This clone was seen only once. For the CDR3, the DNA is TGTGCCAGCAGCTTACAGGGGACTGAAGCTTTCTTT. Translated: CASSLQGTEAFF. This chain uses TRBV5-6 with TRBJ1-1; 7 nucleotides align to TRBD1. The CDR3 spans 12 residues. Germline loops: CDR1 SGHDT, CDR2 YYEEEE. V dropped 2 bases and J dropped 5; count of bases not matched to a gene: 0.

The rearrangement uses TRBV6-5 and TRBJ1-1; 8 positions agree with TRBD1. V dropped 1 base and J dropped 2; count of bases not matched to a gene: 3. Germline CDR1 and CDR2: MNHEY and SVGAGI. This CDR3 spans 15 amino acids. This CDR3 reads CASSYLQGANTEAFF. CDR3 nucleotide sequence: TGTGCCAGCAGTTACTTGCAGGGGGCAAACACTGAAGCTTTCTTT.

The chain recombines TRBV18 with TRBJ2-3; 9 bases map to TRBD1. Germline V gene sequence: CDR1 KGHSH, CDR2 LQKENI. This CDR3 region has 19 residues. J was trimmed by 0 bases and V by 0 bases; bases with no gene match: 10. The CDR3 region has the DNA TGTGCCAGCTCACCACCCGGAAGACTAGGACAGGGGAGCACAGATACGCAGTATTTT. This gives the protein CASSPPGRLGQGSTDTQYF.

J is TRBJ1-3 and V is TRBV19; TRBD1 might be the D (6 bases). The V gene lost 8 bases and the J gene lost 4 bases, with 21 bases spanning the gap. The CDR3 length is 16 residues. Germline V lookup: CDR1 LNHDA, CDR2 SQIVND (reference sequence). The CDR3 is CASSESGHSAGNTIYF. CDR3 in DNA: TGTGCCAGTTCTGAATCGGGACACTCCGCAGGAAACACCATATATTTT.

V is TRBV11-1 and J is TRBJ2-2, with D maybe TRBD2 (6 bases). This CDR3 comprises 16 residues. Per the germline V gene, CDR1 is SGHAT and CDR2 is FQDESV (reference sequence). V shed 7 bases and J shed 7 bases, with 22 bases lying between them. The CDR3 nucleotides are TGTGCCAGCACCCCTAGACGGGACTTCGGAGGCGGGGAGCTGTTTTTT. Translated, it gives CASTPRRDFGGGELFF.

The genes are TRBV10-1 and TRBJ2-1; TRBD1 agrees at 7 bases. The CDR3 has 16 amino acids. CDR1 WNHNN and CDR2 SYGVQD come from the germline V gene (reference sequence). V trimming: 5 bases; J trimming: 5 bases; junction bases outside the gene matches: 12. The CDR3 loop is CASSPGTVGADNEQFF. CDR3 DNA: TGCGCCAGCAGTCCCGGGACAGTGGGGGCAGACAATGAGCAGTTCTTC.

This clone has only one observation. The CDR3 DNA reads as TGTGCCAGCAGCCAAGAGGCACTAGCGGGGGTAGGCAATGAGCAGTTCTTC. It encodes CASSQEALAGVGNEQFF. The chain uses TRBV3-1 (or the pseudogene TRBV3-2) and TRBJ2-1; 11 nucleotides line up with TRBD2. With V trimmed by 0 bases and J by 6 bases, 7 bases remained unmatched. The CDR3 has 17 residues. The germline gives CDR1 LGHDT, CDR2 YNNKEL (reference sequence).

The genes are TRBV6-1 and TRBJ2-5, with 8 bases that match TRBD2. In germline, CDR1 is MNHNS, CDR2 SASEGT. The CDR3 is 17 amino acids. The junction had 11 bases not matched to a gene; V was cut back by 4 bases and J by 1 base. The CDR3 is CASSGPEREILQETQYF. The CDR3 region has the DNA TGTGCCAGCAGTGGTCCCGAGCGGGAGATTCTCCAAGAGACCCAGTACTTC.

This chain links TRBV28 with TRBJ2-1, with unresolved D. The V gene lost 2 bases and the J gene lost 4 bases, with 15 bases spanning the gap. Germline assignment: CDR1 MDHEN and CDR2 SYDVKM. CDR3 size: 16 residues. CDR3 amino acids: CASSLNGGAKYNEQFF. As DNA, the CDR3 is TGTGCCAGCAGTTTAAATGGCGGAGCGAAATACAATGAGCAGTTCTTC. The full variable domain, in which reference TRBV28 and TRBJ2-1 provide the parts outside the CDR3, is DVKVTQSSRYLVKRTGEKVFLECVQDMDHENMFWYRQDPGLGLRLIYFSYDVKMKEKGDIPEGYSVSREKKERFSLILESASTNQTSMYLCASSLNGGAKYNEQFFGPGTRLTVL.

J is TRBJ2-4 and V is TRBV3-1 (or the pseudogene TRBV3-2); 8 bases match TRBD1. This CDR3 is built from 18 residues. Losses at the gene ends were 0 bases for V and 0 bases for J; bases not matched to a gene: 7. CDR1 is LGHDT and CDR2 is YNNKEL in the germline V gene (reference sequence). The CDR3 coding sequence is TGTGCCAGCAGCCAAGATCCGGACAGGGCGTTAGCCAAAAACATTCAGTACTTC. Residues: CASSQDPDRALAKNIQYF.

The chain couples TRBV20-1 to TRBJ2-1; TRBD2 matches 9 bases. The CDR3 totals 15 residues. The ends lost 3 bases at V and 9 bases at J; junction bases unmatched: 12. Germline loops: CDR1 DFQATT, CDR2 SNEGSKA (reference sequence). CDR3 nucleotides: TGCAGTGCTAGTCATAGCGGGAGTTTTACGGGTGAGCAGTTCTTC. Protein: CSASHSGSFTGEQFF.

CDR3: CASSLNPTGGRDTQYF. The CDR3 nucleotides are TGTGCCAGCAGCTTAAACCCCACCGGGGGGAGGGATACGCAGTATTTT. V and J are TRBV7-3 and TRBJ2-3; 7 bases are shared with TRBD2. Germline values: CDR1 SGHTA, CDR2 FQGTGA. V lost 1 base to trimming and J lost 6 bases; unmatched junction nucleotides: 10. CDR3 length: 16 residues.

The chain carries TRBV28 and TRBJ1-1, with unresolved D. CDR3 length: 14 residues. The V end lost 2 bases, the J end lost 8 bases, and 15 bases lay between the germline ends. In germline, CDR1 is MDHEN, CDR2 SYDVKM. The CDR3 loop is CASSLSTAQREAFF. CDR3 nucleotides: TGTGCCAGCAGTTTAAGCACCGCTCAGCGAGAAGCTTTCTTT.

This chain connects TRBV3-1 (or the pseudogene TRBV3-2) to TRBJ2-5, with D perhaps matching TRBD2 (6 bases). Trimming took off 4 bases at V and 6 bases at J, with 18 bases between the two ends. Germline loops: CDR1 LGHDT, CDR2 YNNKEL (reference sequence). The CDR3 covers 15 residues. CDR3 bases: TGTGCCAGCAGCCGGCGGGGCCCAAGGTCTCAGACCCAGTACTTC. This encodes CASSRRGPRSQTQYF.

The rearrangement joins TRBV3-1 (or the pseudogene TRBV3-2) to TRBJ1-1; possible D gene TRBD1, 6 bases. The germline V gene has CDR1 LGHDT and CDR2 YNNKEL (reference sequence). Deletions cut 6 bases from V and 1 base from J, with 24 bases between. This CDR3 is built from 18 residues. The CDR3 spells CASSRNPWDTGANTEAFF. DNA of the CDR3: TGTGCCAGCAGTCGGAACCCCTGGGACACCGGGGCGAACACTGAAGCTTTCTTT.

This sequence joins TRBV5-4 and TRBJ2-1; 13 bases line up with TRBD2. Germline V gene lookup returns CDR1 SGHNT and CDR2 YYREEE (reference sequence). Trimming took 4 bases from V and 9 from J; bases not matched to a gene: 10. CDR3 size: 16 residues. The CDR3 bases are TGTGCCAGCAGCCTCGACGGGACTAGCGGGATCCGTGAGCAGTTCTTC. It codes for CASSLDGTSGIREQFF. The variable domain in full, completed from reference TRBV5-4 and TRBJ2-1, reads ETGVTQSPTHLIKTRGQQVTLRCSSQSGHNTVSWYQQALGQGPQFIFQYYREEENGRGNFPPRFSGLQFPNYSSELNVNALELDDSALYLCASSLDGTSGIREQFFGPGTRLTVL.

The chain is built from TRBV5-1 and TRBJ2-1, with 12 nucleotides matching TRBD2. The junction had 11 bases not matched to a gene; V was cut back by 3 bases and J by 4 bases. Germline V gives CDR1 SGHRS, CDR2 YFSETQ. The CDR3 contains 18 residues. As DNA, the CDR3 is TGCGCCAGCAGCTCTTCGCCCACTAGCGGGAGGTTATACAATGAGCAGTTCTTC. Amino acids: CASSSSPTSGRLYNEQFF.

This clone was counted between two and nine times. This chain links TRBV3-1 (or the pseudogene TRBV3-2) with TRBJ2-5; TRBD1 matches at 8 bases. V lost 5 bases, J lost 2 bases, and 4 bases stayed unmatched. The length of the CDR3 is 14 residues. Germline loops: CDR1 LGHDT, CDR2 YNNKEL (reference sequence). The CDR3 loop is CASSARTGQETQYF. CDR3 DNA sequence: TGTGCCAGCAGCGCCCGGACAGGGCAAGAGACCCAGTACTTC.

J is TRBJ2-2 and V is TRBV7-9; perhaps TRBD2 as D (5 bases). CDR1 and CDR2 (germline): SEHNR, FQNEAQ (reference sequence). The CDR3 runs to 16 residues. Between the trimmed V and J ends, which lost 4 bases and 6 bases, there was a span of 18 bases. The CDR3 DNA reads TGTGCCAGCAGCTCTCCGGACTCGCCCTTGGCCGGGGAGCTGTTTTTT. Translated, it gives CASSSPDSPLAGELFF.

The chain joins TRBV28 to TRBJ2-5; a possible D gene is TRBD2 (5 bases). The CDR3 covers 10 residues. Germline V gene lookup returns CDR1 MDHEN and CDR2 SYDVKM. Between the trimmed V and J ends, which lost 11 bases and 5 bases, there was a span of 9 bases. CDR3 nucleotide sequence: TGTGCCTCGAGCGGCGAGACCCAGTACTTC. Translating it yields CASSGETQYF.

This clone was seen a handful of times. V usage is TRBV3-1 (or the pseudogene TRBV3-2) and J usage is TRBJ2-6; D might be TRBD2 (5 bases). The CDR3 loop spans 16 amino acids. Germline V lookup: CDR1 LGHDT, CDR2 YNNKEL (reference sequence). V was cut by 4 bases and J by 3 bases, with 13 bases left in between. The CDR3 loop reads CASSPKTGSGANVLTF. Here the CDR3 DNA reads TGTGCCAGCAGCCCAAAGACGGGAAGTGGGGCCAACGTCCTGACTTTC.